The T cell receptor beta chain under discussion was sequenced for a study of blood T cell repertoires in COVID-19. Study at large: Acute-phase and convalescent COVID-19 samples originated in the United States, Italy and Spain. In each case, the material was cDNA or gDNA derived from T cells, B-cell-depleted T cells, or PBMCs.

In the authors' workflow: For nucleated cells, counts were estimated from reference gene primer amplification. TCRdb's copy holds only in-frame clones and misses some; the assay was immunoSEQ multiplex PCR. V and J calls and clone size are given by that table; D and trimming were obtained from the DNA. The profile shows about 170,000 clones, about 74% of them singletons. The germline V gene has CDR1 SGHVS and CDR2 FNYEAQ. The CDR3 runs 19 residues. The V end was cut by 1 base, the J end by 4 bases, with 25 bases between. The sample taken for sequencing was peripheral blood. The clonotype was recovered from a woman of 80 years or more with acute or convalescent COVID-19. The chain has TRBV7-6 and TRBJ1-1, with D hard to call. The CDR3 bases are TGTGCCAGCAGCTTAGTGGTCGGGAGAGTTCGGTCCGAGAGCACTGAAGCTTTCTTT. Amino acid sequence: CASSLVVGRVRSESTEAFF.